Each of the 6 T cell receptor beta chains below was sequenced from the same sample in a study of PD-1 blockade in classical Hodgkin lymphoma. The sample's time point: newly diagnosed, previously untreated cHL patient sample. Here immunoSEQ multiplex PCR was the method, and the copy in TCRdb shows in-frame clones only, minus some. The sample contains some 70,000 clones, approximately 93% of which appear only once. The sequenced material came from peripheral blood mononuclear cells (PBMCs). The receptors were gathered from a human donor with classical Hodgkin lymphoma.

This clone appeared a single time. CDR3 bases: TGCGCCAGCAGCTTGGTCCCGGGGCCCAGCAATCAGCCCCAGCATTTT. Translation gives CASSLVPGPSNQPQHF. The J gene is TRBJ1-5, the V gene TRBV5-1; the D gene is possibly TRBD1 (5 bases). This CDR3 has 16 amino acids. Germline V gene lookup returns CDR1 SGHRS and CDR2 YFSETQ. Deletions cut 0 bases from V and 1 base from J, with 11 bases between.

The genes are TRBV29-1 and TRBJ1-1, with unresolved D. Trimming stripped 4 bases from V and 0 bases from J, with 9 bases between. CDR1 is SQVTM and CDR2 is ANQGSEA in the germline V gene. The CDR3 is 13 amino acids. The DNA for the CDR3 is TGCAGCGTTGTTGGGCGGTTGAACACTGAAGCTTTCTTT. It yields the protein CSVVGRLNTEAFF.

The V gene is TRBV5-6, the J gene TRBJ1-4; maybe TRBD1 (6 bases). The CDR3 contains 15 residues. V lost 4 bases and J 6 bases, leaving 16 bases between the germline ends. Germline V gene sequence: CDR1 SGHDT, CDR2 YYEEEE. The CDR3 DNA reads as TGTGCCAGCAGCCAACAGGGAAGGGGTTATGAAAAACTGTTTTTT. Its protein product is CASSQQGRGYEKLFF.

CDR3 in DNA: TGTGCCAGCAGCTTAGATGGGCTGCGGACAGCCCAAGAGACCCAGTACTTC. It codes for CASSLDGLRTAQETQYF. The V and J genes are TRBV7-9 and TRBJ2-5; tentative D call: TRBD1 (6 bases). V gave up 1 base and J gave up 1 base, with 16 bases separating them. Germline lookup yields CDR1 SEHNR and CDR2 FQNEAQ (reference sequence). This CDR3 is built from 17 residues.

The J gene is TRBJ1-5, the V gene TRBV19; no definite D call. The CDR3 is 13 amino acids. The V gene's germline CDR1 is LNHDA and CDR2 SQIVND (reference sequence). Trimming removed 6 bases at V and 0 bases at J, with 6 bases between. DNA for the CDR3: TGTGCCAGTAGGGCATATAGCAATCAGCCCCAGCATTTT. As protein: CASRAYSNQPQHF.

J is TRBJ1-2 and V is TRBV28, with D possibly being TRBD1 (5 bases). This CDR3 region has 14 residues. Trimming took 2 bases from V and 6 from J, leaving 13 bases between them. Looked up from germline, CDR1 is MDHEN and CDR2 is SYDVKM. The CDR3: CASSLRTGFDGYTF. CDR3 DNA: TGTGCCAGCAGTTTACGCACAGGTTTCGATGGCTACACCTTC.